A single sample gave rise to the 12 T cell receptor beta chains below, sequenced in a study of Ad26.COV2.S vaccination and SARS-CoV-2 variants. The sample's treatment: 15 to 20 received Ad26.COV2.S at low or high dose, single or two shots; several received placebo; per-sample allocation not given. Samples analyzed were those drawn on day 63 after the first vaccine or placebo injection. Sequenced by immunoSEQ multiplex PCR; TCRdb stores in-frame clones only, minus some. The table lists about 480,000 clones, 70% to 90% of them singletons, with roughly 13% in the top ten. This specimen consisted of peripheral blood, obtained in a trial of Ad26.COV2.S vaccine versus placebo. The receptors shown here come from a person between 18 and 60 years old who received the Ad26.COV2.S COVID-19 vaccine or a placebo.

The chain has TRBV19 and TRBJ1-4; no firm D call. The ends were cut back, 3 bases at V and 8 bases at J, with 13 bases in the middle. Germline CDR1 and CDR2: LNHDA and SQIVND (reference sequence). The CDR3 loop spans 14 amino acids. CDR3 sequence: CASSIPGNGEKLFF. The CDR3 nucleotides are TGTGCCAGTAGTATCCCGGGGAACGGAGAAAAACTGTTTTTT.

CDR3 region: CASSIRTSGRNEQFF. DNA of the CDR3: TGTGCCAGCAGTATACGGACTAGCGGGAGGAATGAGCAGTTCTTC. This chain connects TRBV6-2 or TRBV6-3 to TRBJ2-1; 14 bases are a match to TRBD2. The CDR3 length is 15 residues. The junction had 4 bases not matched to a gene; V was cut back by 5 bases and J by 7 bases. The germline V gene has CDR1 MNHEY and CDR2 SVGEGT.

This clone has more than one count but fewer than ten. Mismatch with germline at one junction end may stem from a read error. This chain uses TRBV7-7 with TRBJ2-2; TRBD1 is a possible D gene (5 bases). Germline V CDR1 and CDR2: SSHAT, FNYEAQ (reference sequence). The CDR3 contains 16 residues. In DNA, the CDR3 is TGTGCTAGCAGCTTAGCCCTAGGGGCCTACACCGGGGAGCTGTTTTTT. Translated: CASSLALGAYTGELFF.

The CDR3 protein is CASSLAIAGDYEQYF. The CDR3 bases are TGTGCCAGCAGCTTAGCAATAGCGGGAGACTACGAGCAGTACTTC. The genes are TRBV7-2 and TRBJ2-7; 9 nucleotides line up with TRBD2. The CDR3 is 15 amino acids. V was pared by 0 bases and J by 3 bases, with 3 bases of the junction left unmatched. Germline CDR1 and CDR2: SGHTA and FQGNSA. The variable domain in full, completed from reference TRBV7-2 and TRBJ2-7, reads GAGVSQSPSNKVTEKGKDVELRCDPISGHTALYWYRQSLGQGLEFLIYFQGNSAPDKSGLPSDRFSAERTGGSVSTLTIQRTQQEDSAVYLCASSLAIAGDYEQYFGPGTRLTVT.

The CDR3: CASTETSNQPQHF. The DNA for the CDR3 is TGTGCCAGTACAGAGACCAGCAATCAGCCCCAGCATTTT. The chain uses TRBV7-8 and TRBJ1-5; D is unresolved. The CDR3 has 13 residues. V lost 9 bases and J 1 base, leaving 10 bases between the germline ends. The germline gives CDR1 SGHVS, CDR2 FQNEAQ. The variable domain in full, with the rest retrieved from reference TRBV7-8 and TRBJ1-5, is GAGVSQSPRYKVAKRGQDVALRCDPISGHVSLFWYQQALGQGPEFLTYFQNEAQLDKSGLPSDRFFAERPEGSVSTLKIQRTQQEDSAVYLCASTETSNQPQHFGDGTRLSIL.

This sequence joins TRBV28 and TRBJ1-1; TRBD1 aligns across 7 bases. Germline loops: CDR1 MDHEN, CDR2 SYDVKM. The V and J ends lost 5 bases and 11 bases, in that order; junction bases with no gene match: 11. CDR3 size: 13 residues. The CDR3 region has the DNA TGTGCCAGCAGTACCCCGACAGGGCGCAGCGCTTTCTTT. Translated: CASSTPTGRSAFF.

The V call is TRBV1, the J call TRBJ2-1; the table's D call of TRBD2 was not tested on the DNA. TRBV1 represents a pseudogene. This CDR3 is 13 amino acids long. Here the CDR3 reads CTPGTRGGDEQFF. CDR3 DNA: TGCACCCCCGGGACTAGGGGGGGGGATGAGCAGTTCTTC.

The chain employs TRBV19 and TRBJ2-4; 8 nucleotides match TRBD1. The germline gives CDR1 LNHDA, CDR2 SQIVND (reference sequence). Trimming cost V 4 bases and J 3 bases; bases outside gene matches: 5. The CDR3 has 15 residues. CDR3 nucleotide sequence: TGTGCCAGTAGTAGACAGGGGAGTGGCAAAAACATTCAGTACTTC. This encodes CASSRQGSGKNIQYF.

The chain has TRBV29-1 and TRBJ2-7, with D perhaps TRBD2 (5 bases). The CDR3 loop spans 12 amino acids. Germline V gene data show CDR1 as SQVTM and CDR2 as ANQGSEA. V was cut by 6 bases and J by 5 bases, with 14 bases left in between. CDR3 amino acids: CSVRLTIHEQYF. CDR3 nucleotides: TGCAGCGTCCGACTGACTATCCACGAGCAGTACTTC.

This chain joins TRBV2 and TRBJ1-2; 8 bases agree with TRBD1. The V and J ends lost 8 bases and 7 bases, in that order; junction bases with no gene match: 12. This CDR3 contains 14 residues. Germline assignment: CDR1 SNHLY and CDR2 FYNNEI. The CDR3 region has the DNA TGTGCCAGCTGGGTGGACAGGGCGAGGAGTGGCTACACCTTC. It codes for CASWVDRARSGYTF.

This chain links TRBV27 with TRBJ1-2; 8 bases match TRBD1. Trimming cost V 4 bases and J 7 bases; bases outside gene matches: 5. The V gene's germline CDR1 is MNHEY and CDR2 SMNVEV (reference sequence). The CDR3 length is 13 residues. The CDR3 coding sequence is TGTGCCAGCAGTTCCACAGGGGGTTCTGGCTACACCTTC. It translates to CASSSTGGSGYTF.

This clone was observed a single time. This chain connects TRBV27 to TRBJ1-4; no definite D call. The CDR3 is 15 amino acids. V lost 6 bases, J lost 7 bases, and 18 bases lay in between. Per germline, CDR1 MNHEY and CDR2 SMNVEV (reference sequence). DNA for the CDR3: TGTGCCAGCAGCTTCAACCCCGGACTAGGTGAAAAACTGTTTTTT. This encodes CASSFNPGLGEKLFF. The entire variable domain, with the rest obtained from reference TRBV27 and TRBJ1-4, is as follows: EAQVTQNPRYLITVTGKKLTVTCSQNMNHEYMSWYRQDPGLGLRQIYYSMNVEVTDKGDVPEGYKVSRKEKRNFPLILESPSPNQTSLYFCASSFNPGLGEKLFFGSGTQLSVL.